The rows below give T cell receptor beta chains drawn from one sample of a study of blood T cell repertoires in COVID-19. Only in-frame clones appear in the TCRdb table, and some are missing; sequencing was by immunoSEQ multiplex PCR. This repertoire shows more than 25,000 clones, roughly 87% found once; its top ten account for less than 1.2%. Sequences were obtained from peripheral blood. The receptors stem from a man in his 70s with active or convalescent COVID-19. Both conserved end residues are part of each CDR3. The order of the fields is CDR3 length, D gene, V gene, J gene, CDR3 protein. A D gene is named only where the DNA matches it firmly.

13	TRBD1	TRBV2	TRBJ2-1	CASGQGAYNEQFF
13	-	TRBV12-3/TRBV12-4	TRBJ1-1	CASRPGVWTEAFF
14	-	TRBV3-1/TRBV3-2	TRBJ2-3	CASSQSSGLDTQYF
15	TRBD1	TRBV7-9	TRBJ1-2	CASSLGTGANYGYTF
14	-	TRBV19	TRBJ1-2	CASSMRGGSYGYTF
18	TRBD2	TRBV3-1/TRBV3-2	TRBJ2-7	CASSLSASGGARSGEQYF
14	TRBD2	TRBV19	TRBJ2-1	CATRFSGGAGEQFF
14	TRBD1	TRBV30	TRBJ2-2	CAWTGTGNTGELFF
19	-	TRBV29-1	TRBJ1-2	CSVEDKDPTQVLRRHGYTF
13	-	TRBV18	TRBJ1-2	CASSPGAAYGYTF
16	TRBD2	TRBV18	TRBJ2-3	CASSPGLAASTDTQYF